Listed here is a single TCR beta chain. No antigen is known for it. Other DNA sequences in the same sample also yield this CDR3. The CDR3 is 15 amino acids. Per germline, CDR1 SGHAT and CDR2 FQNNGV. V shed 1 base and J 5 bases; nucleotides not matched to a gene: 7. The data were taken from a study of shared clonotypes between healthy human individuals. The assay was immunoSEQ multiplex PCR, and TCRdb's table has in-frame clones only and misses some. The profile shows roughly 680,000 clones, just under 75% of them singletons. Regarding the study as a whole: Although depth was large, rarefaction showed that sequencing of the sorted subsets was incomplete. Naive subsets typically showed greater estimated richness than memory subsets.

The specimen sequenced was memory CD4+ T cells sorted from blood. Subset here: CD45RA-negative fraction. The rearrangement uses TRBV11-2 and TRBJ2-5; 7 bases match TRBD2. The TCR originated in a woman aged 25 to 45 in good health. CDR3: CASSLGGRAGETQYF. The CDR3 DNA follows: TGTGCCAGCAGCTTAGGAGGGAGGGCCGGGGAGACCCAGTACTTC.